The T cell receptor beta chain described here comes from a study of T-cell reconstitution after alpha-beta-depleted transplantation in children. The TCRbeta library was prepared with unique molecular identifiers. TCRdb re-derived calls from the PCR reads in MiXCR, one entry per CDR3 protein. The data hold roughly 300,000 distinct CDR3 sequences, with about a tenth observed a single time. The germline CDR1 and CDR2 sequences are DFQATT and SNEGSKA (reference sequence). The CDR3 is 23 residues long. The ends lost 2 bases at V and 1 base at J; junction bases unmatched: 27. Sequenced material: PBMCs from the stem cell graft donor, taken from the stem cell graft. The clonotype was recovered from a human donor who donated a stem cell graft to a child with SCID. The chain carries TRBV20-1 and TRBJ2-3; 10 bases match TRBD1. The CDR3 sequence is CSARPPGQGYGGRPARGTDTQYF. The CDR3 nucleotides are TGCAGTGCTAGACCCCCGGGACAGGGGTACGGGGGTAGACCGGCGAGGGGCACAGATACGCAGTATTTT.